One sample yielded the 2 T cell receptor beta chains listed below, sequenced in a study of regulatory T cells in long-lasting Graves disease. Relying on iRepertoire HTBI primers and Arm-PCR of CDR3 regions, the team built TCR beta libraries. Each CDR3 protein is one row after TCRdb ran MiXCR on the multiplex PCR reads. In the table there are about half a million distinct CDR3 sequences, around 12% of which are singletons. Time point defined: newly diagnosed GD, antithyroid drugs for less than 3 months. Generation of the TCR library employed RNA extracted from PBMCs. The same data also contributed to another study, on T cells in Graves' hyperthyroidism and ophthalmopathy.

This material consisted of peripheral blood mononuclear cells (PBMCs), taken at new diagnosis, from a patient treated with antithyroid drugs. The receptors come from a woman under 40 with Graves disease.

A remark on this clonotype: This may be a read error: a much more frequent sequence differs by one nucleotide. J is TRBJ2-5 and V is TRBV5-1; perhaps TRBD2 as D (6 bases). The germline V gene encodes CDR1 SGHRS and CDR2 YFSETQ. This CDR3 has 14 amino acids. The CDR3 loop is CASSSMATGGEQSF. CDR3 sequence (DNA): TGCGCCAGCAGCTCCATGGCTACCGGGGGTGAGCAGTCCTTC.

The chain couples TRBV5-5 to TRBJ1-6; tentative D call: TRBD1 (5 bases). Germline values: CDR1 SGHKS, CDR2 YYEKEE (reference sequence). V was trimmed by 7 bases and J by 7 bases, leaving 9 bases between them. The CDR3 has 12 amino acids. This CDR3 is CASGTENSPLHF. Written as DNA, the CDR3 is TGTGCCAGCGGGACGGAGAATTCACCCCTCCACTTT. Supplemented by reference TRBV5-5 and TRBJ1-6, the full variable domain reads DAGVTQSPTHLIKTRGQQVTLRCSPISGHKSVSWYQQVLGQGPQFIFQYYEKEERGRGNFPDRFSARQFPNYSSELNVNALLLGDSALYLCASGTENSPLHFGNGTRLTVT.